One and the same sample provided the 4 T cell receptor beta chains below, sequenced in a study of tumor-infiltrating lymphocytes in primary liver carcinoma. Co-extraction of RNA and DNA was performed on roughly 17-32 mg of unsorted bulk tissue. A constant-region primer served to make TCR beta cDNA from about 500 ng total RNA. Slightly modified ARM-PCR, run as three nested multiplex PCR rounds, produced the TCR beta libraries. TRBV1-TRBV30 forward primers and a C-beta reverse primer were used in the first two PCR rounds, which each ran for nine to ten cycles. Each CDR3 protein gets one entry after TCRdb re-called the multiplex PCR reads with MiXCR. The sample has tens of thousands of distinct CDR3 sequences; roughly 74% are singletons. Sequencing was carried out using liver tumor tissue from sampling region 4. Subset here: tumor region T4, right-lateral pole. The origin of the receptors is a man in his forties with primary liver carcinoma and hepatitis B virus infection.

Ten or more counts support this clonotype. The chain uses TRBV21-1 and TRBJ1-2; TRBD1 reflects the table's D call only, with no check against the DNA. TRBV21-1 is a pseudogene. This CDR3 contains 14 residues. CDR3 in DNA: TGTGCCAGCAGCGGACAAGGCTTATCCTATGGCTACACCTTC. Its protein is CASSGQGLSYGYTF.

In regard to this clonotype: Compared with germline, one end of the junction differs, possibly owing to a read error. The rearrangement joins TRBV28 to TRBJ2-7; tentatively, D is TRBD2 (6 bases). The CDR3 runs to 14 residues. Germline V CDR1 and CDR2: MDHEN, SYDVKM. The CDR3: CASKRAGSSGEHYF. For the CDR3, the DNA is TGTGCCAGCAAGCGGGCGGGGTCATCCGGGGAGCACTACTTC.

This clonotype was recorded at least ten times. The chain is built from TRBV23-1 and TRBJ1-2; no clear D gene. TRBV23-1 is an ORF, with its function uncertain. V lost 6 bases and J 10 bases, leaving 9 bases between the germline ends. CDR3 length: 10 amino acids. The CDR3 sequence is CASRGESYTF. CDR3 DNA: TGCGCCAGCAGGGGTGAATCCTACACCTTC.

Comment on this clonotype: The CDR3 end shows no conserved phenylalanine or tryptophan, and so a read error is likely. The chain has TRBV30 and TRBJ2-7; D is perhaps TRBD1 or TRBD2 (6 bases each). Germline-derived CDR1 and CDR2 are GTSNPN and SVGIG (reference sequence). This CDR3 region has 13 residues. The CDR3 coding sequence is TGTGTCTGGAGTTTCTGGGGGGCTGGAGAGCAGTACTCC. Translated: CVWSFWGAGEQYS.